This T cell receptor beta chain comes out of a study of blood T cell repertoires in COVID-19. Using immunoSEQ multiplex PCR, the repertoire was profiled, and TCRdb retains in-frame clones only, with some absent. The table has roughly 65,000 clones, approximately 89% seen once; the top ten hold less than 15%. V shed 5 bases and J 6 bases; nucleotides not matched to a gene: 11. Germline lookup yields CDR1 SGHTA and CDR2 FQGNSA. CDR3 length equals 15 residues. The chain carries TRBV7-2 and TRBJ2-5; 8 bases are a match to TRBD2. The clonotype originates from a woman in her fifties or sixties with acute or convalescent COVID-19. The sample taken for sequencing was peripheral blood. For the CDR3, the DNA is TGTGCCAGCAGCCCACTTTCTCCGGGGGGGAAGACCCAGTACTTC. Its translation is CASSPLSPGGKTQYF.